The 5 T cell receptor beta chains below were found in one sample sequenced in a study of T cells after posttransplantation cyclophosphamide. Clones were read by immunoSEQ multiplex PCR, and TCRdb kept only the in-frame ones, dropping some. This sample shows approximately 8,400 clones and no singletons; approximately 23% rests with the ten largest. A marrow graft followed busulfan-fludarabine conditioning, with cyclophosphamide on days +3 and +4. The sample was PBMCs, taken roughly 3 months after allogeneic stem cell transplant with posttransplant cyclophosphamide. Every receptor here comes from a female patient between 55 and 75 years old who received an allogeneic stem cell transplant from an unrelated donor, was CMV-positive, and had acute GVHD only. Some T cells may be the graft donor's.

This clone was detected ten times or more. The chain combines TRBV18 with TRBJ1-3; D unclear. The length of the CDR3 is 16 residues. Germline V gene lookup returns CDR1 KGHSH and CDR2 LQKENI. The germline V and J ends were trimmed by 1 base and 0 bases, with 10 bases remaining between them. The CDR3 region is CASSPQADSSGNTIYF. CDR3 DNA sequence: TGTGCCAGCTCACCACAGGCGGATAGCTCTGGAAACACCATATATTTT.

This clone was seen repeatedly, ten times or more. One end of the junction varies from germline; a read error may be responsible. The chain links TRBV4-2 to TRBJ2-1; the D gene could be TRBD1 or TRBD2 (6 bases each). The CDR3 extends over 16 amino acids. The germline V gene encodes CDR1 LGHNA and CDR2 YNFKEQ. The CDR3 region has the DNA TGTGCCAGCAGCCAAGATCAGCGAGGAGGGGACAACGAGCAGTTCTTC. Encoded protein: CASSQDQRGGDNEQFF.

In its sample, this clone was seen many times. The rearrangement joins TRBV29-1 to TRBJ1-1, with a tentative D call TRBD1 (6 bases). The germline gives CDR1 SQVTM, CDR2 ANQGSEA. V lost 2 bases, J lost 12 bases, and 19 bases lay in between. The CDR3 runs to 13 residues. For the CDR3, the DNA is TGCAGCGTTGAATCCTCGGGAGGGGGGGGGTCTTTCTTT. Its protein product is CSVESSGGGGSFF. Full variable domain (rest looked up from reference TRBV29-1 and TRBJ1-1): SAVISQKPSRDICQRGTSLTIQCQVDSQVTMMFWYRQQPGQSLTLIATANQGSEATYESGFVIDKFPISRPNLTFSTLTVSNMSPEDSSIYLCSVESSGGGGSFFGQGTRLTVV.

This clone was counted many times. This chain uses TRBV28 with TRBJ1-1; D call uncertain. This CDR3 region has 13 residues. With 1 base removed from V and 4 bases from J, the gap between germline ends came to 7 bases. Per germline, CDR1 MDHEN and CDR2 SYDVKM. CDR3: CASSLFGTTEAFF. The DNA for the CDR3 is TGTGCCAGCAGTTTATTCGGTACCACTGAAGCTTTCTTT.

This clone has a count of ten or more. The chain uses TRBV6-4 and TRBJ1-2; 8 bases fit TRBD1. Trimming took 6 bases from V and 3 from J; bases not matched to a gene: 15. CDR1 and CDR2 from the germline V gene are MRHNA and SNTAGT. This CDR3 has 17 amino acids. The chain's CDR3 is CASRATSGTGGYYGYTF. CDR3 in DNA: TGTGCCAGCAGAGCGACTTCGGGGACAGGCGGATACTATGGCTACACCTTC.